This T cell receptor beta chain was sequenced in a study of cytomegalovirus exposure and HLA in healthy donors. PCR primers comprised 60 Vbeta and 13 Jbeta primers. Produced via immunoSEQ multiplex PCR; TCRdb's table is partial and in-frame only. Found here are over 85,000 clones, about 67% of them singletons; the top ten hold 2.1%. Trimming took 3 bases from V and 10 from J, leaving 10 bases between them. This CDR3 spans 11 amino acids. Germline lookup yields CDR1 SGHRS and CDR2 YFSETQ. The sequence was obtained from a man under 40 in good health and CMV-seronegative. This chain links TRBV5-1 with TRBJ1-1; D call uncertain. Sample: PBMCs. The CDR3 region is CASSSSGGAFF. The CDR3 nucleotides are TGCGCCAGCAGCTCCTCCGGTGGAGCTTTCTTT.